This T cell receptor beta chain was recovered during a study of blood T cells in healthy people across ages. Combining a sample-barcoded 5' primer with a J-beta primer mix, a second PCR ran for 7 to 11 cycles. Via MiXCR, TCRdb re-called the 5' RACE reads, giving one row per CDR3 protein. The sample shows over 1,500,000 distinct CDR3 sequences, around 40% of them seen only once. This TCR was sampled from a human donor in good health. The material sequenced was blood.

This CDR3 reads CASSPGVDSGNTIYF. In DNA, the CDR3 is TGTGCCAGCAGCCCCGGGGTAGACTCTGGAAACACCATATATTTT. This rearrangement joins TRBV4-2 to TRBJ1-3; D ambiguous. V was trimmed by 4 bases and J by 0 bases, leaving 10 bases between them. The CDR3 spans 15 residues. Germline V gives CDR1 LGHNA, CDR2 YNFKEQ.